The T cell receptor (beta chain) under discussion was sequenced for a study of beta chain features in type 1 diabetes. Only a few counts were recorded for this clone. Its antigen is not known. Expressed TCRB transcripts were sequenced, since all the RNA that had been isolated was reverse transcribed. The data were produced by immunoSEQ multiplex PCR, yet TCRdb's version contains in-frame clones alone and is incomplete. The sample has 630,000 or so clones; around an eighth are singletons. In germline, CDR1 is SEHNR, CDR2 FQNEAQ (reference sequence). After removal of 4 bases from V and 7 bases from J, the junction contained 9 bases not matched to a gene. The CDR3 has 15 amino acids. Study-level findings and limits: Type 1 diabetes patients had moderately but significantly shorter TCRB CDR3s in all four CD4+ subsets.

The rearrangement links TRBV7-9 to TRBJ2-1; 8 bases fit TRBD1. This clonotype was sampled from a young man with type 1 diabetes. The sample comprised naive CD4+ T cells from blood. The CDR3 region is CASSSRQGLGNEQFF. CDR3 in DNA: TGTGCCAGCAGCTCCCGACAGGGGCTGGGGAATGAGCAGTTCTTC.